A single sample gave rise to the 27 T cell receptor beta chains below, sequenced in a study of T-cell reconstitution after alpha-beta-depleted transplantation in children. Researchers prepared the TCRbeta library using unique molecular identifiers, the study reports. TCRdb re-called the PCR reads through MiXCR, storing one row per CDR3 protein. Among some 600,000 distinct CDR3 sequences listed, 10% to 15% were seen once. Sequences were derived from PBMCs, mostly from graft donor cells, sampled 360 days after TCRalphabeta/CD19-depleted stem cell transplant. The receptors were sampled from a male patient between 5 and 17 years old who had a stem cell transplant for acute myeloid leukemia, so the T cells may come from the graft donor.

The CDR3 DNA reads TGCAGTGCTCAGAGATCGGCTCTACTCAATGAGCAGTTCTTC. It yields the protein CSAQRSALLNEQFF. This chain joins TRBV20-1 and TRBJ2-1; no reliable D call. This CDR3 has 14 amino acids. Germline V gives CDR1 DFQATT, CDR2 SNEGSKA (reference sequence). V gave up 5 bases and J gave up 6 bases, with 17 bases separating them.

The V gene is TRBV28, the J gene TRBJ2-7, with TRBD2 matching over 8 bases. V lost 4 bases, J lost 0 bases, and 8 bases stayed unmatched. Germline lookup yields CDR1 MDHEN and CDR2 SYDVKM. The CDR3 contains 16 residues. CDR3 region: CASSSHEAGVSYEQYF. DNA of the CDR3: TGTGCCAGCAGTTCTCATGAAGCGGGGGTCTCCTACGAGCAGTACTTC.

V is TRBV6-5 and J is TRBJ2-3; D uncertain. V was trimmed by 1 base and J by 0 bases, leaving 11 bases between them. The CDR3 loop spans 16 amino acids. The germline V gene encodes CDR1 MNHEY and CDR2 SVGAGI. This CDR3 is CASSYLAVASTDTQYF. CDR3 in DNA: TGTGCCAGCAGTTACTTGGCCGTTGCTAGCACAGATACGCAGTATTTT.

The CDR3 loop is CASKQSTGRAGRAFF. The DNA of the CDR3 is TGTGCCAGCAAACAATCGACAGGGCGGGCGGGTCGAGCTTTCTTT. The chain uses TRBV12-3 or TRBV12-4 and TRBJ1-1, with 7 positions matching TRBD1. The CDR3 covers 15 residues. V gave up 7 bases and J gave up 10 bases; unmatched junction bases: 18.

The chain has TRBV25-1 and TRBJ2-7; 13 bases line up with TRBD2. Unmatched junction bases numbered 3, after V lost 7 bases and J lost 3 bases. Germline V gene data show CDR1 as MGHDK and CDR2 as SYGVNS. CDR3 size: 14 residues. The DNA of the CDR3 is TGTGCCAGCACCCGGACTAGCGGGGGCTACGAGCAGTACTTC. Translated: CASTRTSGGYEQYF.

This clonotype has more than one count but fewer than ten. The rearrangement links TRBV9 to TRBJ2-1; 7 nucleotides agree with TRBD2. There are 16 residues in the CDR3. After removal of 0 bases from V and 0 bases from J, the junction contained 3 bases not matched to a gene. CDR1 is SGDLS, CDR2 YYNGEE, per germline. The CDR3 DNA reads as TGTGCCAGCAGCGTAGCTAGCGGTAACTCCTACAATGAGCAGTTCTTC. Its translation: CASSVASGNSYNEQFF.

The table lists this clonotype with a few counts. The CDR3: CATSFRGQETQYF. CDR3 coding DNA: TGTGCCACCAGCTTCAGGGGGCAGGAGACCCAGTACTTC. The chain is built from TRBV24-1 and TRBJ2-5; 8 nucleotides line up with TRBD1. V trimming: 7 bases; J trimming: 5 bases; junction bases outside the gene matches: 5. CDR1 and CDR2 (germline): KGHDR, SFDVKD. The CDR3 covers 13 residues.

In this sample, this clonotype turned up many times. The rearrangement joins TRBV15 to TRBJ1-2; D is unresolved. Germline CDR1 reads LNHNV; CDR2 reads YYDKDF (reference sequence). The length of the CDR3 is 14 residues. The germline V and J ends were trimmed by 3 bases and 7 bases, with 15 bases remaining between them. As DNA, the CDR3 is TGTGCCACCAGCAGGAAACAAAGCTCTGGTGGCTACACCTTC. Protein sequence: CATSRKQSSGGYTF.

In its sample, this clonotype was seen many times. V is TRBV28 and J is TRBJ2-3; 10 positions match TRBD1. V shed 5 bases, J shed 6 bases, and the junction held 11 bases outside the gene matches. Germline values: CDR1 MDHEN, CDR2 SYDVKM. The CDR3 totals 16 residues. The chain's CDR3 is CASSLTTGGKVDTQYF. The CDR3, as DNA: TGTGCCAGCAGTCTGACGACAGGGGGCAAGGTGGATACGCAGTATTTT.

Here the CDR3 DNA reads TGTGCCAGCAGCCCGAGGACTAGCGGGAGGGTACACGAGCAGTACTTC. Encoded protein: CASSPRTSGRVHEQYF. The chain links TRBV7-2 to TRBJ2-7; TRBD2 matches at 15 bases. The CDR3 has 16 residues. The V and J ends lost 5 bases and 5 bases, in that order; junction bases with no gene match: 7. Germline V gene lookup returns CDR1 SGHTA and CDR2 FQGNSA. Drawing the rest from reference TRBV7-2 and TRBJ2-7, the complete variable domain is GAGVSQSPSNKVTEKGKDVELRCDPISGHTALYWYRQSLGQGLEFLIYFQGNSAPDKSGLPSDRFSAERTGGSVSTLTIQRTQQEDSAVYLCASSPRTSGRVHEQYFGPGTRLTVT.

V gene TRBV18 combines with J gene TRBJ1-5, with 8 positions matching TRBD1. With V trimmed by 5 bases and J by 3 bases, 12 bases remained unmatched. Germline V gives CDR1 KGHSH, CDR2 LQKENI. This CDR3 region has 17 residues. This chain's CDR3 is CASSALSGTGYNQPQHF. Written as DNA, the CDR3 is TGTGCCAGCTCAGCACTCTCCGGGACAGGTTACAATCAGCCCCAGCATTTT. The whole variable domain, filled in from reference TRBV18 and TRBJ1-5, reads NAGVMQNPRHLVRRRGQEARLRCSPMKGHSHVYWYRQLPEEGLKFMVYLQKENIIDESGMPKERFSAEFPKEGPSILRIQQVVRGDSAAYFCASSALSGTGYNQPQHFGDGTRLSIL.

The chain uses TRBV19 and TRBJ1-5, with unresolved D. The CDR3 is 14 amino acids. Between the trimmed V and J ends, which lost 3 bases and 3 bases, there was a span of 9 bases. Germline assignment: CDR1 LNHDA and CDR2 SQIVND (reference sequence). The CDR3 reads CASSIGGDNQPQHF. The CDR3 DNA reads TGTGCCAGTAGTATCGGCGGGGACAATCAGCCCCAGCATTTT.

This clonotype was counted at least ten times. The V call is TRBV9, the J call TRBJ2-1, with 11 bases identical to TRBD2. Germline V gene sequence: CDR1 SGDLS, CDR2 YYNGEE. V shed 4 bases and J 6 bases; nucleotides not matched to a gene: 3. CDR3 length equals 14 residues. The CDR3 loop reads CASSSTSGSNEQFF. CDR3 nucleotides: TGTGCCAGCAGCTCCACTAGCGGGAGCAATGAGCAGTTCTTC.

This clonotype was observed a few times. The rearrangement links TRBV6-5 to TRBJ1-5; 7 nucleotides align to TRBD1. The germline gives CDR1 MNHEY, CDR2 SVGAGI. The CDR3 extends over 15 amino acids. After removal of 6 bases from V and 4 bases from J, the junction contained 9 bases not matched to a gene. The CDR3 DNA sequence: TGTGCCAGCAGCCAGACAGGGAACGTAAATCAGCCCCAGCATTTT. The encoded protein is CASSQTGNVNQPQHF.

In DNA, the CDR3 is TGCGCCAGCAGTCATGGACGAAGACTTAGCAATCAGCCCCAGCATTTT. It is translated as CASSHGRRLSNQPQHF. The J gene is TRBJ1-5, the V gene TRBV23-1; D uncertain. TRBV23-1 is designated an ORF whose function remains uncertain. The V end was cut by 3 bases, the J end by 0 bases, with 12 bases between. The CDR3 is 16 amino acids.

This clonotype appeared a few times. This rearrangement joins TRBV20-1 to TRBJ2-5; no definite D call. The CDR3 consists of 12 residues. In germline, CDR1 is DFQATT, CDR2 SNEGSKA (reference sequence). V was trimmed by 6 bases and J by 2 bases, leaving 10 bases between them. CDR3 residues: CSASVGQETQYF. The CDR3 DNA is TGCAGTGCCTCGGTGGGGCAAGAGACCCAGTACTTC.

The table lists this clonotype with many counts. J is TRBJ1-6 and V is TRBV12-3 or TRBV12-4; TRBD1 agrees at 7 bases. V shed 7 bases and J 9 bases; nucleotides not matched to a gene: 9. The CDR3 length is 14 residues. The CDR3 loop reads CASTYRGALSPLHF. CDR3 coding DNA: TGTGCCAGCACCTACAGGGGAGCGCTTTCACCCCTCCACTTT.

This clonotype was counted ten times or more. V gene TRBV12-3 or TRBV12-4 combines with J gene TRBJ2-7; a weak D match, TRBD2 (5 bases). V shed 4 bases and J shed 7 bases, with 17 bases lying between them. The CDR3 runs 14 residues. Here the CDR3 DNA reads TGTGCCAGCAGTTCCGCCAACCGGGAACGGGAGCAGTACTTC. Translation: CASSSANREREQYF.

The rearrangement joins TRBV6-1 to TRBJ2-5; perhaps TRBD1 as D (6 bases). The germline gives CDR1 MNHNS, CDR2 SASEGT. The CDR3 contains 15 residues. Deletions cut 7 bases from V and 2 bases from J, with 17 bases between. The CDR3 DNA reads as TGTGCCAGCATCGAGGGGGTCGGGCAACAAGAGACCCAGTACTTC. Its protein product is CASIEGVGQQETQYF.

This clonotype was seen at least ten times. This chain links TRBV10-3 with TRBJ2-7, with 7 bases aligning to TRBD2. The CDR3 runs 12 residues. The germline gives CDR1 ENHRY, CDR2 SYGVKD. V was clipped by 4 bases and J by 3 bases; unmatched bases: 0. In DNA form, the CDR3 reads TGTGCCATCAGTGGCGGGAGCTACGAGCAGTACTTC. This encodes CAISGGSYEQYF.

The V call is TRBV5-1, the J call TRBJ2-7; 7 nucleotides agree with TRBD2. Germline loops: CDR1 SGHRS, CDR2 YFSETQ. This CDR3 region has 15 residues. Trimming removed 2 bases from V and 4 bases from J; junction bases left unmatched: 9. The CDR3: CASSLTAGVRYEQYF. The CDR3 DNA sequence: TGCGCCAGCAGCTTAACGGCGGGAGTCAGGTACGAGCAGTACTTC. Full variable domain (rest looked up from reference TRBV5-1 and TRBJ2-7): KAGVTQTPRYLIKTRGQQVTLSCSPISGHRSVSWYQQTPGQGLQFLFEYFSETQRNKGNFPGRFSGRQFSNSRSEMNVSTLELGDSALYLCASSLTAGVRYEQYFGPGTRLTVT.

This clonotype was detected many times. The chain joins TRBV6-1 to TRBJ2-7; a weak D match, TRBD2 (5 bases). The V gene's germline CDR1 is MNHNS and CDR2 SASEGT. This CDR3 contains 16 residues. The V gene lost 9 bases and the J gene lost 0 bases, with 21 bases spanning the gap. The CDR3 loop is CARGGSPGSSSYEQYF. In DNA, the CDR3 is TGTGCCAGGGGTGGGAGCCCCGGAAGTAGCTCCTACGAGCAGTACTTC.

Ten or more counts support this clonotype. The V and J genes are TRBV4-3 and TRBJ1-4, with 8 bases aligning to TRBD1. J lost 6 bases, V lost 0 bases, and 3 bases had no gene match. Germline CDR1 and CDR2: LGHNA and YSLEER. This CDR3 has 15 amino acids. The CDR3 coding sequence is TGCGCCAGCAGCCAAGAGACAGGGGAAGATGAAAAACTGTTTTTT. This translates into CASSQETGEDEKLFF.

The gene calls are TRBV10-3 and TRBJ2-1; 9 nucleotides match TRBD2. The junction had 5 bases not matched to a gene; V was cut back by 10 bases and J by 4 bases. The germline V gene has CDR1 ENHRY and CDR2 SYGVKD. The CDR3 has 13 amino acids. CDR3 nucleotides: TGTGCCACCCTAGCGGGATCTTACAATGAGCAGTTCTTC. The encoded protein is CATLAGSYNEQFF.

This clonotype was seen many times. The V gene is TRBV7-9, the J gene TRBJ2-7; D uncertain. The germline V gene has CDR1 SEHNR and CDR2 FQNEAQ (reference sequence). Trimming stripped 2 bases from V and 4 bases from J, with 6 bases between. The CDR3 consists of 12 residues. This CDR3 is CASSLLRYEQYF. In nucleotides, the CDR3 is TGTGCCAGCAGCTTACTTCGGTACGAGCAGTACTTC. Together with reference TRBV7-9 and TRBJ2-7, the CDR3 gives the full variable domain: DTGVSQNPRHKITKRGQNVTFRCDPISEHNRLYWYRQTLGQGPEFLTYFQNEAQLEKSRLLSDRFSAERPKGSFSTLEIQRTEQGDSAMYLCASSLLRYEQYFGPGTRLTVT.

The chain links TRBV10-3 to TRBJ2-5; no firm D call. The CDR3 sequence is 13 residues long. V was clipped by 2 bases and J by 0 bases, with 4 bases between them. Germline V gives CDR1 ENHRY, CDR2 SYGVKD. The DNA of the CDR3 is TGTGCCATCAGTGAGGGCGACCAAGAGACCCAGTACTTC. Translated, it gives CAISEGDQETQYF.

This chain joins TRBV15 and TRBJ2-3; 7 bases are a match to TRBD2. The J segment lost 6 bases and the V segment lost 1 base, leaving 7 bases of the junction unmatched. In germline, CDR1 is LNHNV, CDR2 YYDKDF (reference sequence). The CDR3 is 15 amino acids. CDR3 nucleotide sequence: TGTGCCACCAGCAGAGGAGGGAGGGCCGAGGATACGCAGTATTTT. Translated, it gives CATSRGGRAEDTQYF.